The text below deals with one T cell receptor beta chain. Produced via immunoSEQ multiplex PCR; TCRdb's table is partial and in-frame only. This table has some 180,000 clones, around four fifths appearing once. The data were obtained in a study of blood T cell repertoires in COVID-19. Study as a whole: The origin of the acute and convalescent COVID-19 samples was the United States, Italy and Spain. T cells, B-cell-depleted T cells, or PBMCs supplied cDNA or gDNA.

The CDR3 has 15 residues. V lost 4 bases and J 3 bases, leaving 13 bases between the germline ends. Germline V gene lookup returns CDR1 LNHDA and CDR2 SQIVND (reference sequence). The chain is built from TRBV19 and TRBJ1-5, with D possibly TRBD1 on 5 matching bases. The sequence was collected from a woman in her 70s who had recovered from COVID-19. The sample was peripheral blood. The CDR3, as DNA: TGTGCCAGTAGTACCCCAGGGCCAGCCAATCAGCCCCAGCATTTT. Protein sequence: CASSTPGPANQPQHF.